The 29 T cell receptor beta chains given below trace back to one sample, sequenced in a study of long-term antiretroviral therapy in people with HIV. Run at survey level, the immunoSEQ assay was version v3.0. Libraries were prepared by immunoSEQ multiplex PCR; TCRdb keeps only in-frame clonotypes and omits some of them. The repertoire holds approximately 29,000 clones, with 84% as singletons. The sequencing here drew on unsorted PBMCs, taken 0.4 years after starting antiretroviral therapy. These receptor sequences come from a man aged 18 to 30 with HIV.

The chain carries TRBV27 and TRBJ1-5; TRBD1 matches at 10 bases. V was clipped by 3 bases and J by 0 bases; unmatched bases: 8. The CDR3 sequence is 18 residues long. Germline CDR1 MNHEY, CDR2 SMNVEV (reference sequence). For the CDR3, the DNA is TGTGCCAGCAGTTTCCTCGGGACAGGGGCTGGTAGCAATCAGCCCCAGCATTTT. Translation: CASSFLGTGAGSNQPQHF.

V is TRBV15 and J is TRBJ1-1; weak D call: TRBD1 (6 bases). CDR3 size: 14 residues. Germline V CDR1 and CDR2: LNHNV, YYDKDF (reference sequence). V lost 5 bases to trimming and J lost 4 bases, with 14 bases between them. CDR3 in DNA: TGTGCCACCAGCGTAGGCAGGGGAAGCACTGAAGCTTTCTTT. Protein sequence: CATSVGRGSTEAFF.

The genes are TRBV28 and TRBJ2-1, with D possibly matching TRBD2 (5 bases). Germline assignment: CDR1 MDHEN and CDR2 SYDVKM. With 8 bases removed from V and 5 bases from J, the gap between germline ends came to 10 bases. The CDR3 contains 12 residues. In nucleotides, the CDR3 is TGTGCCAGCGGCGAGGGTGACAATGAGCAGTTCTTC. Protein product: CASGEGDNEQFF.

The chain uses TRBV5-6 and TRBJ1-1, with D tentatively TRBD1 (5 bases). The germline V gene encodes CDR1 SGHDT and CDR2 YYEEEE. Trimming cost V 0 bases and J 7 bases, with 7 bases left between them. This CDR3 is built from 12 residues. CDR3 coding DNA: TGTGCCAGCAGCTTGGGACAGATTGAAGCTTTCTTT. Encoded protein: CASSLGQIEAFF.

This chain uses TRBV2 with TRBJ2-1; 11 nucleotides align to TRBD2. V lost 8 bases, J lost 4 bases, and 7 bases stayed unmatched. The length of the CDR3 is 15 residues. Germline-derived CDR1 and CDR2 are SNHLY and FYNNEI. CDR3 residues: CASPAGTSGYNEQFF. For the CDR3, the DNA is TGTGCCAGCCCCGCCGGGACTAGCGGATACAATGAGCAGTTCTTC. Full variable domain (missing parts from reference TRBV2 and TRBJ2-1): EPEVTQTPSHQVTQMGQEVILRCVPISNHLYFYWYRQILGQKVEFLVSFYNNEISEKSEIFDDQFSVERPDGSNFTLKIRSTKLEDSAMYFCASPAGTSGYNEQFFGPGTRLTVL.

J is TRBJ2-7 and V is TRBV28; D is uncertain. Trimming shortened V by 4 bases and J by 0 bases, and 4 bases separated the two germline ends. There are 12 residues in the CDR3. Germline V CDR1 and CDR2: MDHEN, SYDVKM. The CDR3 coding sequence is TGTGCCAGCAGTTCTTACTCCTACGAGCAGTACTTC. It yields the protein CASSSYSYEQYF.

The CDR3 DNA reads as TGCGCCAGCAGCCAAGTTGGACCCGAGAACACTGAAGCTTTCTTT. Its protein product is CASSQVGPENTEAFF. This sequence joins TRBV4-1 and TRBJ1-1, with D uncertain. The CDR3 totals 15 residues. CDR1 and CDR2 from the germline V gene are MGHRA and YSYEKL. V was clipped by 1 base and J by 1 base, with 10 bases between them.

The J gene is TRBJ2-1, the V gene TRBV4-3, with D perhaps matching TRBD2 (5 bases). Germline assignment: CDR1 LGHNA and CDR2 YSLEER. Trimming stripped 1 base from V and 8 bases from J, with 21 bases between. The CDR3 has 17 residues. The CDR3 sequence is CASSQVTPGSEFDEQFF. The DNA of the CDR3 is TGCGCCAGCAGCCAAGTGACGCCGGGGAGTGAGTTCGATGAGCAGTTCTTC.

The CDR3 sequence is CASSPPWGLDTEAFF. As DNA, the CDR3 is TGTGCCAGCAGTCCCCCATGGGGATTGGACACTGAAGCTTTCTTT. The rearrangement joins TRBV6-5 to TRBJ1-1, with D hard to call. This CDR3 is built from 15 residues. Trimming took off 5 bases at V and 3 bases at J, with 16 bases between the two ends. Germline V gives CDR1 MNHEY, CDR2 SVGAGI.

This chain connects TRBV4-3 to TRBJ2-7; D unresolved. This CDR3 has 13 amino acids. With 0 bases removed from V and 2 bases from J, the gap between germline ends came to 5 bases. CDR1 is LGHNA and CDR2 is YSLEER in the germline V gene. This chain's CDR3 is CASSQDRTYEQYF. The CDR3 bases are TGCGCCAGCAGCCAAGACAGGACCTACGAGCAGTACTTC.

The rearrangement links TRBV5-1 to TRBJ2-3, with a tentative D call TRBD2 (6 bases). The CDR3 length is 14 residues. Looked up from germline, CDR1 is SGHRS and CDR2 is YFSETQ. Trimming shortened V by 1 base and J by 5 bases, and 11 bases separated the two germline ends. DNA for the CDR3: TGCGCCAGCAGCTTGACCTTGGGAGGAGATACGCAGTATTTT. This translates into CASSLTLGGDTQYF.

The CDR3 is CASSPPGPTYEQYF. CDR3 nucleotide sequence: TGTGCCAGCAGTCCACCCGGGCCAACCTACGAGCAGTACTTC. The V call is TRBV6-5, the J call TRBJ2-7; no definite D call. The CDR3 has 14 amino acids. Germline CDR1 and CDR2: MNHEY and SVGAGI. Deletions cut 5 bases from V and 2 bases from J, with 13 bases between.

This clone has a handful of counts. This chain links TRBV19 with TRBJ1-2, with 8 bases lining up with TRBD1. The CDR3 spans 14 residues. Germline CDR1 and CDR2: LNHDA and SQIVND (reference sequence). V dropped 3 bases and J dropped 4; count of bases not matched to a gene: 4. The chain's CDR3 is CASSIGRGLYGYTF. In nucleotides, the CDR3 is TGTGCCAGTAGTATCGGCAGGGGGCTCTATGGCTACACCTTC.

This clone appeared a single time. This chain uses TRBV6-5 with TRBJ1-2; the D gene is possibly TRBD1 (5 bases). This CDR3 is 15 amino acids long. V gave up 2 bases and J gave up 4 bases, with 14 bases separating them. From germline, CDR1 is MNHEY and CDR2 SVGAGI. The CDR3 coding sequence is TGTGCCAGCAGTTACGGGGAGGGGTCCCCCTATGGCTACACCTTC. It is translated as CASSYGEGSPYGYTF.

This clone was recorded once. This chain links TRBV27 with TRBJ2-1; D not certain. V lost 5 bases and J lost 4, with 3 bases in between. CDR1 and CDR2 from the germline V gene are MNHEY and SMNVEV (reference sequence). This CDR3 contains 11 residues. CDR3 residues: CASSGYNEQFF. The CDR3 nucleotides read TGTGCCAGCAGTGGATACAATGAGCAGTTCTTC.

A few counts support this clone. The chain combines TRBV4-1 with TRBJ2-7; 8 bases align to TRBD1. After removal of 1 base from V and 4 bases from J, the junction contained 9 bases not matched to a gene. Germline values: CDR1 MGHRA, CDR2 YSYEKL. The CDR3 is 16 residues long. CDR3 DNA sequence: TGCGCCAGCAGCCAAGTCGAAGGGACAGGTGTATACGAGCAGTACTTC. It specifies CASSQVEGTGVYEQYF.

This clone was seen a single time. CDR3 nucleotides: TGTGCCAGCAGCCTTTTCCCCAGACTAGCGGGGACCACAGATACGCAGTATTTT. This gives the protein CASSLFPRLAGTTDTQYF. V usage is TRBV7-9 and J usage is TRBJ2-3, with TRBD2 identical over 11 bases. CDR3 length: 18 amino acids. V lost 5 bases, J lost 2 bases, and 12 bases stayed unmatched. The germline V gene has CDR1 SEHNR and CDR2 FQNEAQ (reference sequence).

The V call is TRBV7-8, the J call TRBJ2-1; D is perhaps TRBD2 (6 bases). Trimming took off 0 bases at V and 0 bases at J, with 9 bases between the two ends. Germline lookup yields CDR1 SGHVS and CDR2 FQNEAQ. CDR3 length: 16 amino acids. Here the CDR3 DNA reads TGTGCCAGCAGCTTAGCGCTTAGCGGCTCCTACAATGAGCAGTTCTTC. It codes for CASSLALSGSYNEQFF.

This chain links TRBV19 with TRBJ1-1, with D perhaps TRBD1 (5 bases). This CDR3 is 15 amino acids long. V was trimmed by 5 bases and J by 2 bases, leaving 15 bases between them. CDR1 is LNHDA and CDR2 is SQIVND in the germline V gene (reference sequence). The CDR3 region is CASSSSSGTNTEAFF. The CDR3, as DNA: TGTGCCAGTAGTTCTTCGTCGGGGACCAACACTGAAGCTTTCTTT.

The chain joins TRBV5-8 to TRBJ1-5, with TRBD1 identical over 9 bases. CDR1 is SGHTS, CDR2 YDEGEE, per germline. The ends lost 3 bases at V and 5 bases at J; junction bases unmatched: 3. The CDR3 is made up of 14 amino acids. As DNA, the CDR3 is TGTGCCAGCAGCTGGACAGGGGCCGATCAGCCCCAGCATTTT. Translation gives CASSWTGADQPQHF.

The rearrangement uses TRBV13 and TRBJ2-5; maybe TRBD1 (6 bases). CDR3 length: 17 amino acids. Trimming removed 0 bases at V and 0 bases at J, with 14 bases between. Per the germline V gene, CDR1 is PRHDT and CDR2 is FYEKMQ (reference sequence). The CDR3 sequence: CASSLGPQGSYQETQYF. For the CDR3, the DNA is TGTGCCAGCAGCTTAGGCCCCCAGGGGTCGTACCAAGAGACCCAGTACTTC.

This chain uses TRBV5-6 with TRBJ1-2; D is undetermined. This CDR3 is 12 amino acids long. The germline V gene has CDR1 SGHDT and CDR2 YYEEEE. V lost 3 bases and J lost 2, with 5 bases in between. The CDR3 sequence: CASSSLNYGYTF. The CDR3 DNA sequence: TGTGCCAGCAGCTCGCTGAACTATGGCTACACCTTC.

This clone was detected only a few times. V and J are TRBV28 and TRBJ2-7; no firm D call. Trimming took 2 bases from V and 5 from J, leaving 13 bases between them. Per the germline V gene, CDR1 is MDHEN and CDR2 is SYDVKM. The CDR3 spans 14 residues. Here the CDR3 DNA reads TGTGCCAGCAGTTTAACCGGTCCGGCCAACGAGCAGTACTTC. Amino acid sequence: CASSLTGPANEQYF.

This chain connects TRBV28 to TRBJ2-7; possible D gene TRBD2, 5 bases. CDR1 and CDR2 (germline): MDHEN, SYDVKM. V was pared by 6 bases and J by 3 bases, with 6 bases between. This CDR3 is 11 amino acids long. The CDR3 region is CASSEGYEQYF. The CDR3 DNA follows: TGTGCCAGCAGCGAGGGCTACGAGCAGTACTTC.

V is TRBV15 and J is TRBJ2-1, with D possibly being TRBD2 (6 bases). This CDR3 comprises 16 residues. The germline V gene encodes CDR1 LNHNV and CDR2 YYDKDF (reference sequence). Trimming left V 5 bases short and J 4 bases short, with 18 bases between. CDR3 residues: CATSVNRDSIYNEQFF. The CDR3, as DNA: TGTGCCACCAGCGTCAACCGGGACTCCATTTACAATGAGCAGTTCTTC.

V usage is TRBV5-5 and J usage is TRBJ2-5; D assignment may be TRBD1 or TRBD2 (5 bases each). The closer fit of TRBJ2-7 to the DNA end suggests the J call may be wrong. CDR3 length: 18 amino acids. Germline values: CDR1 SGHKS, CDR2 YYEKEE (reference sequence). The CDR3 loop reads CASSLRNLGDGLMYEQYF. CDR3 sequence (DNA): TGTGCCAGCAGCTTGCGGAACCTTGGGGACGGGCTGATGTACGAGCAGTACTTC.

This rearrangement joins TRBV5-6 to TRBJ2-7; possibly TRBD1 for D (6 bases). The CDR3 sequence is 14 residues long. The germline V gene encodes CDR1 SGHDT and CDR2 YYEEEE. Trimming left V 4 bases short and J 7 bases short, with 18 bases between. CDR3 protein: CASSPGPRGDEQYF. The CDR3, as DNA: TGTGCCAGCAGCCCGGGGCCCAGGGGAGATGAGCAGTACTTC.

V and J are TRBV6-5 and TRBJ1-2; 8 positions agree with TRBD1. V was pared by 2 bases and J by 8 bases, with 4 bases of the junction left unmatched. In germline, CDR1 is MNHEY, CDR2 SVGAGI. The length of the CDR3 is 13 residues. The CDR3 coding sequence is TGTGCCAGCAGTTACGAGGCAGGGGGCGGCTACACCTTC. This encodes CASSYEAGGGYTF.

The chain joins TRBV11-2 to TRBJ2-7; 8 nucleotides align to TRBD1. With 1 base clipped from V and 4 bases from J, the junction kept 9 bases outside the gene matches. CDR1 is SGHAT and CDR2 is FQNNGV in the germline V gene. The CDR3 loop spans 16 amino acids. Written as DNA, the CDR3 is TGTGCCAGCAGCTTAGGTAGACCAGGGGGCCAATACGAGCAGTACTTC. This translates into CASSLGRPGGQYEQYF.